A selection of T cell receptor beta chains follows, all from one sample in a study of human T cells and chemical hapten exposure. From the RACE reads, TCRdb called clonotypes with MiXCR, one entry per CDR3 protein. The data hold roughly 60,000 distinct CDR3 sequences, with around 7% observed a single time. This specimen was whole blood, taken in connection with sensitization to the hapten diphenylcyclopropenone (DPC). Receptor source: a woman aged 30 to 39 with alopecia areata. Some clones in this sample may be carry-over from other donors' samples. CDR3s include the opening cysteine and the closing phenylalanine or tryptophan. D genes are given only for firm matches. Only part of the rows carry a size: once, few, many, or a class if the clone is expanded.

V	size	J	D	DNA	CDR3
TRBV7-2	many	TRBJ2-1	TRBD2	TGTGCCAGCAGCTTAGCGTCTAGCGGGGGCCGACTGTTCTTC	CASSLASSGGRLFF
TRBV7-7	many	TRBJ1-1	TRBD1	TGTGCCAGCAGCCAGATTAATCCGGGACAGGGGACTGAAGCTTTCTTT	CASSQINPGQGTEAFF
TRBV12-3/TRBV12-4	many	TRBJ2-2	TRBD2	TGTGCCAGCAGCCAACTAGCGGGGGCCAACACCGGGGAGCTGTTTTTT	CASSQLAGANTGELFF
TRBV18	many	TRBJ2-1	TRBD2	TGTGCCAGCTCATCGATTGGACTAGCGGGGGAAGAGCAGTTCTTC	CASSSIGLAGEEQFF
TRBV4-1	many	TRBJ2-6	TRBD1	TGCGCCAGCAGCCAAGATAGGGACAGGGAATGGATTGGAATGAACTCTGGGGCCAACGTCCTGACTTTC	CASSQDRDREWIGMNSGANVLTF
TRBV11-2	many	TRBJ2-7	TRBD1	TGTGCCAGCAGCTTAGACCGGGACAGGGGATTCCACGAGCAGTACTTC	CASSLDRDRGFHEQYF
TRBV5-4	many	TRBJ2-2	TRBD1	TGTGCCAGCAGCTTGGGGGCACCGGGACAGGGAACCGGGGAGCTGTTTTTT	CASSLGAPGQGTGELFF
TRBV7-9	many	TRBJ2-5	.	TGTGCCAGCAGCAATGGACAATTTATCCAAGAGACCCAGTACTTC	CASSNGQFIQETQYF
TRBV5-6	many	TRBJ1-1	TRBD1	TGTGCCAGCAGCCGTGATATCAAGCGGACAGGGGGGACTGAAGCTTTCTTT	CASSRDIKRTGGTEAFF
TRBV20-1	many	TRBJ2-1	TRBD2	TGCAGTGCGAAGCGGGGAAGCTCCTACAATGAGCAGTTCTTC	CSAKRGSSYNEQFF
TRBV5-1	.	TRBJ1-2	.	TGCGCCAGCAGCCCTGGGCCCAACTATGGCTACACCTTC	CASSPGPNYGYTF
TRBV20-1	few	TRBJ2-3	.	TGCAGTGCCCGGATAGCGGATATAAACACAGATACGCAGTATTTT	CSARIADINTDTQYF
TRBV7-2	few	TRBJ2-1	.	TGTGCCAGCAGTTTTGCATACTCCTACAATGAGCAGTTCTTC	CASSFAYSYNEQFF
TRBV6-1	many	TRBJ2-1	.	TGTGCCAGCAGGAGCCAAGTTTCGAGCTCCTACAATGAGCAGTTCTTC	CASRSQVSSSYNEQFF
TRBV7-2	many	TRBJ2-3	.	TGTGCCAGCAGCCGAGGGGCTAGCACAGATACGCAGTATTTT	CASSRGASTDTQYF
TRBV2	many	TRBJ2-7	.	TGTGCCAGCAGCGGACAGACCTCCTACGAGCAGTACTTC	CASSGQTSYEQYF
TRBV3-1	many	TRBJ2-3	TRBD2	TGTGCCAGCAGCCAAGATTCCGGGACTAGGGCAGATACGCAGTATTTT	CASSQDSGTRADTQYF
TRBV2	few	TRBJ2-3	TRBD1	TGTGCCAGCAGTCGACAGGGCTTCACAGATACGCAGTATTTT	CASSRQGFTDTQYF
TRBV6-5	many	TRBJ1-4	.	TGTGCCAGCAGTTACACCACCAGTGAAAAACTGTTTTTT	CASSYTTSEKLFF
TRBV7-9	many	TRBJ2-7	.	TGTGCCAGCAGCCCTCGAGTGGGCGTGTACGAGCAGTACTTC	CASSPRVGVYEQYF
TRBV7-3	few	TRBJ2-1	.	TGTGCCAGCAGCCTAACTAAGTCTTACAATGAGCAGTTCTTC	CASSLTKSYNEQFF
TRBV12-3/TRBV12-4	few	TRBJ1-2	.	TGTGCCAGCAGTTTAAGAAGGGGGGGGCTCGAGGGCTACACCTTC	CASSLRRGGLEGYTF
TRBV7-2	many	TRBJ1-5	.	TGTGCCAGCAGCTTAGATGGTAGTAGCAATCAGCCCCAGCATTTT	CASSLDGSSNQPQHF
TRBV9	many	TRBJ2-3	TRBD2	TGTGCCAGCAGCGTAGGATCAGGGCTAGCGGGCACAGATACGCAGTATTTT	CASSVGSGLAGTDTQYF
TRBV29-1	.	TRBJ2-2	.	TGCAGCGTTGTGTTGGGGAAAGACGCGAACACCGGGGAGCTGTTTTTT	CSVVLGKDANTGELFF
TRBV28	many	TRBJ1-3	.	TGTGCCAGCAGTTCCAGGAACTCTGGAAACACCATATATTTT	CASSSRNSGNTIYF
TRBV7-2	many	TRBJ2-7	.	TGTGCCAGCAGCTATTCAGGGACGGGACGCTACTACGAGCAGTACTTC	CASSYSGTGRYYEQYF
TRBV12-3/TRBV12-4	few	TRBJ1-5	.	TGTGCCAGCAGTTTACTACGATTCGGAGAGGATCAGCCCCAGCATTTT	CASSLLRFGEDQPQHF
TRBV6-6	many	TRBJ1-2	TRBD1	TGTGCCAGCAGTCTCCCCTCGACAGGGAGGACTTGGGGCTACACCTTC	CASSLPSTGRTWGYTF
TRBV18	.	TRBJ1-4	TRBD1	TGTGCCAGCTCACTCTCTTTTCCCGGACAGGAAAATGAAAAACTGTTTTTT	CASSLSFPGQENEKLFF
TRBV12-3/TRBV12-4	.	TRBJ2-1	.	TGTGCCAGCACCCCCCGCGACCCACACAACAATGAGCAGTTCTTC	CASTPRDPHNNEQFF
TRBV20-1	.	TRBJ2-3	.	TGCAGTGCTAGGAACATGGGGGCCGGGACAGATACGCAGTATTTT	CSARNMGAGTDTQYF
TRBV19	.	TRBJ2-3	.	TGTGCCAGTAGTCCGGGGACTAGCACAGATACGCAGTATTTT	CASSPGTSTDTQYF
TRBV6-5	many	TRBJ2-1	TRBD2	TGTGCCAGCAGCACTAGCGGGGGTGGAAATGAGCAGTTCTTC	CASSTSGGGNEQFF
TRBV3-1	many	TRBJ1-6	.	TGTGCCAGCAGCCAAGCCCCGGGGTATAATTCACCCCTCCACTTT	CASSQAPGYNSPLHF
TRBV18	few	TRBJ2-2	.	TGTGCCAGCTCACCCCCCCGGGGAGCAACCGCGAACACCGGGGAGCTGTTTTTT	CASSPPRGATANTGELFF
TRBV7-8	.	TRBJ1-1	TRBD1	TGTGACAGCAGGGGAATAACAGGGGACACTGAAGCTTTCTTT	CDSRGITGDTEAFF
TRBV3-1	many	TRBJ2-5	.	TGTGCCAGCAGCCAAGGCCTAGAAGAGACCCAGTACTTC	CASSQGLEETQYF
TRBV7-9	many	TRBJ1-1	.	TGTGCCAGCATCGGACAGCCCGACACTGAAGCTTTCTTT	CASIGQPDTEAFF
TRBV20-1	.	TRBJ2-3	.	TGCAGTGCCGCCGACAGGCGAGGTGGGGATACGCAGTATTTT	CSAADRRGGDTQYF
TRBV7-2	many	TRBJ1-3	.	TGTGCCAGCAGCTCCGGAGGGGTCTTATATTTT	CASSSGGVLYF
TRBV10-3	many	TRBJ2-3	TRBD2	TGTGCCACCGCAACTAGCGGGGTCACAGATACGCAGTATTTT	CATATSGVTDTQYF
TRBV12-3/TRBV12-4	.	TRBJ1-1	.	TGTGCCAGCAGTTTGGTTCAGGTCGCTGAAGCTTTCTTT	CASSLVQVAEAFF
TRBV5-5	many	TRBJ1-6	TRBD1	TGTGCCAGCAGGGAAGACAGGGATTCCTATAATTCACCCCTCCACTTT	CASREDRDSYNSPLHF
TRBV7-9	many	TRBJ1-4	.	TGTGCCAGCAGCTTAGCGTCGGACGGGGAAAAACTGTTTTTT	CASSLASDGEKLFF